The clone carrying this T cell receptor (beta chain) appeared many times. The antigen is undetermined. TCRdb passed the reads through MiXCR, listing each CDR3 protein once. The sample yields a few hundred thousand distinct CDR3 sequences, roughly 34% seen once. The record originates from a study of T cell repertoires in cytomegalovirus infection. Across the whole study: Selection of CMV epitopes for the study included recently identified HLA-C-restricted and well-studied HLA-B-restricted ones. CMV infection plus the matching HLA type was flagged by public TCR beta signatures.

Study observations and caveats: The study found HLA-C-restricted CMV-specific TCR beta clonotypes dominating the ex vivo response. Based on cumulative public TCR beta family frequency, carriers of CMV plus the relevant HLA were identified.

Trimming removed 4 bases at V and 3 bases at J, with 15 bases between. Germline CDR1 SEHNR, CDR2 FQNEAQ (reference sequence). This CDR3 is built from 15 residues. Specimen: cultured PBMCs, collected from culture after CMV antigen stimulation. V and J are TRBV7-9 and TRBJ1-1; D is undetermined. The origin of this receptor is a human donor in good health (CMV status not recorded). Some clones in this sample may be carry-over from other donors' samples. CDR3 DNA: TGTGCCAGCAGCTCTGGATGGTGGGTAGACACTGAAGCTTTCTTT. It translates to CASSSGWWVDTEAFF.